This is a list of T cell receptor beta chains from one sample in a study of follicular helper T cells after annual influenza vaccination. Repertoires were generated with immunoSEQ multiplex PCR, while TCRdb's copy carries only in-frame clones and drops some. Here the sample spans thousands of clones, approximately 80% being singletons. This material consisted of CXCR5+ CD38- circulating T follicular helper cells from blood, taken on the day of influenza vaccination. The receptors were sampled from an adult who received the influenza vaccine. CDR3s include the opening cysteine and the closing phenylalanine or tryptophan. The D gene is left open where the match is weak. Size values are once, few and many counts, or a class for expanded clones, and some rows have none.

>TRBV27|.|.|TRBJ1-3
CASYLGTLTPSGNTIYF
TGTGCCAGCTACCTAGGGACGCTTACTCCCTCTGGAAACACCATATATTTT
>TRBV6-1|.|.|TRBJ1-3
CATSGVSGNTIYF
TGTGCCACCTCGGGGGTTTCTGGAAACACCATATATTTT
>TRBV2|.|.|TRBJ1-1
CASREGRANTEAFF
TGTGCCAGCAGAGAGGGAAGGGCGAACACTGAAGCTTTCTTT
>TRBV5-6|.|.|TRBJ1-3
CASRAGGLGNTIYF
TGTGCCAGCAGAGCTGGGGGGCTTGGAAACACCATATATTTT
>TRBV20-1|.|.|TRBJ2-1
CSGGLELEQFF
TGCAGTGGTGGATTAGAACTTGAGCAGTTCTTC
>TRBV10-3|.|.|TRBJ2-5
CAISVEERGTQYF
TGTGCCATCAGTGTGGAGGAGAGGGGGACCCAGTACTTC
>TRBV6-6|few|.|TRBJ1-1
CASSYVGAFF
TGTGCCAGCAGTTACGTAGGGGCTTTCTTT
>TRBV18|few|.|TRBJ1-2
CASSPEAGSYGYTF
TGTGCCAGCTCACCAGAGGCAGGGTCTTATGGCTACACCTTC
>TRBV11-3|.|TRBD1|TRBJ1-2
CASSLTGGSYGYTF
TGTGCCAGCAGCTTAACAGGGGGCAGCTATGGCTACACCTTC
>TRBV7-6|.|TRBD2|TRBJ2-3
CASSLMSGGAVDTQYF
TGTGCCAGCAGCTTAATGAGCGGGGGGGCCGTAGATACGCAGTATTTT
>TRBV7-8|.|.|TRBJ1-1
CASSPAGTVRLGAFF
TGTGCCAGCAGCCCAGCCGGGACCGTACGATTGGGAGCTTTCTTT
>TRBV15|.|.|TRBJ1-3
CATSRDLGSLSGNTIYF
TGTGCCACCAGCAGAGATCTGGGCAGCTTGTCTGGAAACACCATATATTTT
>TRBV18|.|.|TRBJ2-1
CASSQAGGFNNEQFF
TGTGCCAGCTCACAAGCAGGGGGGTTCAACAATGAGCAGTTCTTC
>TRBV2|.|.|TRBJ2-5
CASSEWGGETQYF
TGTGCCAGCAGTGAGTGGGGTGGGGAGACCCAGTACTTC
>TRBV2|.|.|TRBJ1-3
CASSGAFRASGNTIYF
TGTGCCAGCAGTGGTGCATTTCGCGCCTCTGGAAACACCATATATTTT
>TRBV7-3|once|TRBD2|TRBJ2-3
CASSLTLAGQDTQYF
TGTGCCAGCAGCTTAACGCTAGCGGGGCAGGATACGCAGTATTTT
>TRBV7-9|.|TRBD1|TRBJ1-6
CASSPTSAGGPLHF
TGTGCCAGCAGCCCTACCTCGGCAGGGGGACCCCTCCACTTT
>TRBV4-3|.|.|TRBJ1-2
CASSQGSLDLNYGYTF
TGCGCCAGCAGCCAAGGGTCACTGGACTTGAACTATGGCTACACCTTC
>TRBV7-2|.|TRBD2|TRBJ2-2
CASSHKAGGRNTGELFF
TGTGCCAGCAGCCACAAAGCGGGGGGGCGGAACACCGGGGAGCTGTTTTTT
>TRBV2|.|.|TRBJ2-6
CASSVRGSGANVLTF
TGTGCCAGCAGTGTCCGGGGTTCTGGGGCCAACGTCCTGACTTTC
>TRBV6-5|.|TRBD2|TRBJ2-5
CASRSGAQETQYF
TGTGCCAGCAGAAGCGGGGCCCAAGAGACCCAGTACTTC
>TRBV5-1|.|TRBD2|TRBJ2-1
CASSLGLAGNYNEQFF
TGCGCCAGCAGCTTGGGACTAGCGGGAAACTACAATGAGCAGTTCTTC
>TRBV7-2|once|.|TRBJ1-3
CASSLSATSGNTIYF
TGTGCCAGCAGCCTCTCCGCTACCTCTGGAAACACCATATATTTT
>TRBV25-1|.|.|TRBJ1-4
CASSGRAREKLFF
TGTGCCAGCAGTGGACGAGCACGCGAAAAACTGTTTTTT
>TRBV6-1|.|.|TRBJ2-3
CASWDTSGTQYF
TGTGCCAGCTGGGACACGTCGGGTACGCAGTATTTT
>TRBV5-6|.|.|TRBJ1-2
CASSLRGEYGYTF
TGTGCCAGCAGCTTGAGGGGCGAGTATGGCTACACCTTC
>TRBV7-9|.|.|TRBJ2-3
CASSLTSPGDTQYF
TGTGCCAGCAGCTTAACTTCCCCCGGGGATACGCAGTATTTT
>TRBV2|.|.|TRBJ2-1
CASSIYNEQFF
TGTGCCAGCAGCATTTACAATGAGCAGTTCTTC
>TRBV5-5|.|.|TRBJ2-7
CASSLAQREQYF
TGTGCCAGCAGCTTGGCGCAAAGGGAGCAGTACTTC
>TRBV7-9|few|TRBD1|TRBJ2-7
CASSLGTEAYEQYF
TGTGCCAGCAGCCTTGGGACAGAAGCCTACGAGCAGTACTTC
>TRBV7-2|.|.|TRBJ1-3
CASSPVGGPGGNTIYF
TGTGCCAGCAGCCCCGTCGGGGGGCCGGGCGGAAACACCATATATTTT
>TRBV5-6|.|.|TRBJ2-3
CASSLGQMLGDTQYF
TGTGCCAGCAGCTTGGGACAGATGTTAGGAGATACGCAGTATTTT
>TRBV7-3|few|.|TRBJ2-1
CASSPNRLDSNEQFF
TGTGCCAGCAGCCCTAACCGACTCGACAGCAATGAGCAGTTCTTC
>TRBV7-9|.|TRBD1|TRBJ1-2
CASSLGDRGYGGYTF
TGTGCCAGCAGCTTAGGGGACAGGGGCTATGGAGGCTACACCTTC
>TRBV6-1|.|.|TRBJ1-4
CASSGTVTNEKLFF
TGTGCCAGCAGCGGGACTGTAACTAATGAAAAACTGTTTTTT
>TRBV5-1|once|.|TRBJ2-5
CASSSELAPRETQYF
TGCGCCAGCAGCTCGGAACTAGCCCCTCGGGAGACCCAGTACTTC
>TRBV25-1|.|.|TRBJ1-1
CASSDPQGGDTEAFF
TGTGCCAGCAGTGACCCCCAGGGTGGGGACACTGAAGCTTTCTTT
>TRBV4-3|.|.|TRBJ2-1
CASSHTGSGFNEQFF
TGCGCCAGCAGCCACACCGGGTCTGGGTTCAATGAGCAGTTCTTC
>TRBV18|.|.|TRBJ1-4
CASSPPFPGTNEKLFF
TGTGCCAGCTCACCACCGTTCCCGGGAACTAATGAAAAACTGTTTTTT